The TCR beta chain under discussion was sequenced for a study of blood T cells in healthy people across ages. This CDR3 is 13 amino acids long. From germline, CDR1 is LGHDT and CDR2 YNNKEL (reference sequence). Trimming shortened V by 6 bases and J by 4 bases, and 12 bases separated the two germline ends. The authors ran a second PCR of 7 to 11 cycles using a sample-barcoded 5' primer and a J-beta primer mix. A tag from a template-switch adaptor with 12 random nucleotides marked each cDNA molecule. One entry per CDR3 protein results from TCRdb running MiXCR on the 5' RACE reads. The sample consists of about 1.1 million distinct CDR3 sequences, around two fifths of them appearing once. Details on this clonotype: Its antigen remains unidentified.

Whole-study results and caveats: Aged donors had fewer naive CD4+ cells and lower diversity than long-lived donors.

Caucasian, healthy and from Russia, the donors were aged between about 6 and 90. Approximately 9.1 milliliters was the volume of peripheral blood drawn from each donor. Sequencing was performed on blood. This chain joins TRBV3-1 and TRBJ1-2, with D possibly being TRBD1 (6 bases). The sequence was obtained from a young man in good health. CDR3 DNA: TGTGCCAGCAGACAGGGTCGGGGCTATGGCTACACCTTC. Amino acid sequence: CASRQGRGYGYTF.